The clone carrying this T cell receptor (beta chain) was recorded many times. Its antigen remains unidentified. Amplification of TCR beta CDR3 regions used RNA as the template. A set of HTBI primers served as the primers for a first-round RT-PCR of the TCR CDR3. TCRdb reprocessed the multiplex PCR reads via MiXCR and lists one record per CDR3 protein. The sample yields roughly 570,000 distinct CDR3 sequences, under 60% seen once. The sample originates from a study of T cells in Graves' hyperthyroidism and ophthalmopathy. Overall study findings and caveats: A 13 V-J signature model discriminated ophthalmopathy versus stable hyperthyroidism.

Trimming cost V 6 bases and J 5 bases, with 16 bases left between them. CDR3 length: 14 amino acids. CDR1 MNHEY and CDR2 SVGAGI come from the germline V gene. This sequence was found in a woman between 18 and 29 years old with Graves' hyperthyroidism. The source material was peripheral blood or thyroid tissue (not recorded which). The rearrangement links TRBV6-5 to TRBJ2-5, with D perhaps matching TRBD1 (5 bases). The CDR3 sequence: CASSRQLPLETQYF. In DNA, the CDR3 is TGTGCCAGCAGCCGACAGCTTCCGCTGGAGACCCAGTACTTC.